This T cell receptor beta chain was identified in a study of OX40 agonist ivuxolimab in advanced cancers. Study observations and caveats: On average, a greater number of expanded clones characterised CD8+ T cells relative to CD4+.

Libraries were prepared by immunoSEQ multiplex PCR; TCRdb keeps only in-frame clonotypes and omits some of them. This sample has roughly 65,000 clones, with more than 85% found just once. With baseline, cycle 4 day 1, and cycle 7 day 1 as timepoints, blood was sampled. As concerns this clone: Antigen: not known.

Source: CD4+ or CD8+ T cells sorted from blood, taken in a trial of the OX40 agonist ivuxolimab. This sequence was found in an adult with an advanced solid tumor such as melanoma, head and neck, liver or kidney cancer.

The CDR3 DNA follows: TGCGCCAGCAGCATAGGACAGCCGAACACCGGGGAGCTGTTTTTT. Translated, it gives CASSIGQPNTGELFF. J is TRBJ2-2 and V is TRBV5-1; D may be TRBD1 (6 bases). Germline loops: CDR1 SGHRS, CDR2 YFSETQ. This CDR3 has 15 residues. V dropped 4 bases and J dropped 0 bases, with 10 bases sitting between them.